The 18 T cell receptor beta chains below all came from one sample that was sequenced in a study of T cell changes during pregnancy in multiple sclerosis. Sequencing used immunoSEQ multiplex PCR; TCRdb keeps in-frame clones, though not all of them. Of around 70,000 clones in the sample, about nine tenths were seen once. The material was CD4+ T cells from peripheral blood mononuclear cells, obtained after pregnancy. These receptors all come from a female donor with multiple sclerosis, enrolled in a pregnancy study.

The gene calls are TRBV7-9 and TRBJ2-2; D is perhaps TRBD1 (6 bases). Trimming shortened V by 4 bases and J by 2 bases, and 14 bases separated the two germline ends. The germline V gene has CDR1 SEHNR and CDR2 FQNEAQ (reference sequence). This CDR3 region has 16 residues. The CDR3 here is CASSSLRQVNTGELFF. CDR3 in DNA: TGTGCCAGCAGCTCCCTGCGACAGGTCAACACCGGGGAGCTGTTTTTT. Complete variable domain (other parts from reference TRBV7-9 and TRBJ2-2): DTGVSQNPRHKITKRGQNVTFRCDPISEHNRLYWYRQTLGQGPEFLTYFQNEAQLEKSRLLSDRFSAERPKGSFSTLEIQRTEQGDSAMYLCASSSLRQVNTGELFFGEGSRLTVL.

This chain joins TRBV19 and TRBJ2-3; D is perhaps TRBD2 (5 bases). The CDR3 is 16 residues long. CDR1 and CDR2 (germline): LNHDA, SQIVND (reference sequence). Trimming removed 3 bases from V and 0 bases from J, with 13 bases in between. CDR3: CASSIWAGISTDTQYF. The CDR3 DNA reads TGTGCCAGTAGTATCTGGGCGGGTATAAGCACAGATACGCAGTATTTT.

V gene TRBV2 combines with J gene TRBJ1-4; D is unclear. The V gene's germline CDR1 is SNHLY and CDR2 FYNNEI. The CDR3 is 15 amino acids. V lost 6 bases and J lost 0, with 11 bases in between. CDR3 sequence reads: CASSQRVATNEKLFF. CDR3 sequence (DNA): TGTGCCAGCAGCCAGAGGGTTGCAACTAATGAAAAACTGTTTTTT.

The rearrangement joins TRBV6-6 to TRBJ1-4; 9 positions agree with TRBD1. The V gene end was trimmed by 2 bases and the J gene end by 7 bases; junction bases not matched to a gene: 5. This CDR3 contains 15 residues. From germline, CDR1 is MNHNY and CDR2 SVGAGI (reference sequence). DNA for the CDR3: TGTGCCAGCAGTTACGCACAGGGGGCGCGTGAAAAACTGTTTTTT. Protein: CASSYAQGAREKLFF.

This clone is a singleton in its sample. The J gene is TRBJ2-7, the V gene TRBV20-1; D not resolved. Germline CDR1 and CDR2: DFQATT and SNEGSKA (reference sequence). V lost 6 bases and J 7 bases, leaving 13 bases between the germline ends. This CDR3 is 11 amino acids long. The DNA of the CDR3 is TGCAGTGCCGACGACGTGGAGGAGCAGTACTTC. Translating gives CSADDVEEQYF.

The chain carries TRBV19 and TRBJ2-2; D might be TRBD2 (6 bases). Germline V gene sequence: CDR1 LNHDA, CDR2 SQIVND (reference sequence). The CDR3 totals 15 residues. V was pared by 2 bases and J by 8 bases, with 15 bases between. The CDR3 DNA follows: TGTGCCAGTAGTATACGGCGACTAGAATCAGGGGAGCTGTTTTTT. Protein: CASSIRRLESGELFF.

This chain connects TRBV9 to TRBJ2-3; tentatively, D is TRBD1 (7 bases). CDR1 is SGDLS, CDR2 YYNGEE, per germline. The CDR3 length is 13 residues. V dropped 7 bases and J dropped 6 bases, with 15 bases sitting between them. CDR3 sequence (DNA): TGTGCCAGCTCCGGGGGACAGAGTGATACGCAGTATTTT. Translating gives CASSGGQSDTQYF.

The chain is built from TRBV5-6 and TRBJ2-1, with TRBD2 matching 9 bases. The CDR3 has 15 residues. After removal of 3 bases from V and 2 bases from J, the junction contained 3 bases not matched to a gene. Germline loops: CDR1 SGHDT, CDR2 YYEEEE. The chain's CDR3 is CASSSRTSAYNEQFF. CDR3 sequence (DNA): TGTGCCAGCAGCTCCCGGACTAGCGCCTACAATGAGCAGTTCTTC.

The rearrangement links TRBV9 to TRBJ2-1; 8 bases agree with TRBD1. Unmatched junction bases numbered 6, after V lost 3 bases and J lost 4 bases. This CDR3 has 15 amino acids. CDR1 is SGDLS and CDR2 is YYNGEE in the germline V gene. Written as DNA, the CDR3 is TGTGCCAGCAGCGACCGACAGGGGCCTTACAATGAGCAGTTCTTC. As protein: CASSDRQGPYNEQFF.

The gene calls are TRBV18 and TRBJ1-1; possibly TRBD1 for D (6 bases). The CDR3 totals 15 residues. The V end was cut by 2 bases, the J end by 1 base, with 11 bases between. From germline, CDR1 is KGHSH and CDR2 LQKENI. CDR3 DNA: TGTGCCAGCTCACCAAGGGGGACGTCGAACACTGAAGCTTTCTTT. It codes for CASSPRGTSNTEAFF.

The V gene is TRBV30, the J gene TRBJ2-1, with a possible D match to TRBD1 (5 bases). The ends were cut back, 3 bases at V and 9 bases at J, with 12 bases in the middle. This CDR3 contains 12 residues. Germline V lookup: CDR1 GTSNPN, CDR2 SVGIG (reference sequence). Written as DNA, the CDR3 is TGTGCCTGGAGACCTAGGGGCATTGAGCAGTTCTTC. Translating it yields CAWRPRGIEQFF.

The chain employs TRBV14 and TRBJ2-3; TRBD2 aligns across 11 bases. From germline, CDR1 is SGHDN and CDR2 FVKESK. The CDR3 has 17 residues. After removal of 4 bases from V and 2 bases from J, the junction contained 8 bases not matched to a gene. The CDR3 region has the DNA TGTGCCAGCAGCCCGTTTAGACTAGCGGGGATCACAGATACGCAGTATTTT. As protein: CASSPFRLAGITDTQYF. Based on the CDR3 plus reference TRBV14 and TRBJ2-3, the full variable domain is EAGVTQFPSHSVIEKGQTVTLRCDPISGHDNLYWYRRVMGKEIKFLLHFVKESKQDESGMPNNRFLAERTGGTYSTLKVQPAELEDSGVYFCASSPFRLAGITDTQYFGPGTRLTVL.

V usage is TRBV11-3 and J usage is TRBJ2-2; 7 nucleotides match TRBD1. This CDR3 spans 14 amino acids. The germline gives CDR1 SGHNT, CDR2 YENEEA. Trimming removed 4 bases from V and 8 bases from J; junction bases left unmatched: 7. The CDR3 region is CASSSRQGRGELFF. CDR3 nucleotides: TGTGCCAGCAGCTCACGACAGGGACGGGGGGAGCTGTTTTTT.

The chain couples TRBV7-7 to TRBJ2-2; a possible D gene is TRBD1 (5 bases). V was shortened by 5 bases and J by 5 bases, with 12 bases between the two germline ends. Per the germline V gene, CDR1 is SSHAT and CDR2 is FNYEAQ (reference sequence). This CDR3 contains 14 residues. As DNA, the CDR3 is TGTGCCAGCAGCCCTAATTCAGGGACCGGGGAGCTGTTTTTT. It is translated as CASSPNSGTGELFF.

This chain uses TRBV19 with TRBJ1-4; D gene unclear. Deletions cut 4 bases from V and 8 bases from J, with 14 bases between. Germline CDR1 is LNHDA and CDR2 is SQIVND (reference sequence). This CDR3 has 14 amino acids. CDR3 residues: CASSSRGRREKLFF. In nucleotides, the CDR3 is TGTGCCAGTAGTAGTAGAGGAAGACGCGAAAAACTGTTTTTT.

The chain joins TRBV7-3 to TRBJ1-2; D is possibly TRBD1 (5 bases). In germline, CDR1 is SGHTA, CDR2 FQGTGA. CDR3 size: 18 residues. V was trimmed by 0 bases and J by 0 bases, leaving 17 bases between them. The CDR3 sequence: CASSLTFLGQAPNYGYTF. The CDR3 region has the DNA TGTGCCAGCAGCTTAACGTTCCTGGGGCAGGCCCCTAACTATGGCTACACCTTC.

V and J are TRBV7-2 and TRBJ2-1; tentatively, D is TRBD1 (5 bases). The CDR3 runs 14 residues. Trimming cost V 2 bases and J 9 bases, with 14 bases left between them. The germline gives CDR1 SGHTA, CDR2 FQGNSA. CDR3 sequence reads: CASSLRTAQGEQFF. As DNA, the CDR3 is TGTGCCAGCAGCTTAAGGACCGCCCAGGGTGAGCAGTTCTTC.

CDR3: CSGGLAGLNEQFF. CDR3 coding DNA: TGCAGCGGGGGACTAGCGGGGCTAAATGAGCAGTTCTTC. V and J are TRBV29-1 and TRBJ2-1, with 13 positions matching TRBD2. The CDR3 loop spans 13 amino acids. Germline V gene lookup returns CDR1 SQVTM and CDR2 ANQGSEA. Unmatched junction bases numbered 4, after V lost 7 bases and J lost 7 bases.